This is a list of T cell receptor beta chains from one sample in a study of T cells in Graves' hyperthyroidism and ophthalmopathy. TCRdb reanalysed the multiplex PCR reads using MiXCR and keeps one entry per CDR3 protein. Here the sample spans about 360,000 distinct CDR3 sequences, around a quarter being singletons. Sequencing input: blood. These receptors all stem from a man aged 45-65 years with Graves' hyperthyroidism. CDR3s include the opening cysteine and the closing phenylalanine or tryptophan. The order of the fields is D gene, clone size, V gene, CDR3 length, J gene, CDR3 protein, CDR3 DNA. The D gene is left open where the match is weak. Clone size is not always given. Where it is, it says once, few, many or a class for expanded clones.

>-|-|TRBV4-2|17|TRBJ2-3
CASSQFSGTSTNEAQYF
TGTGCCAGCAGCCAATTTTCCGGGACCTCAACAAATGAGGCGCAGTATTTT
>-|-|TRBV6-2/TRBV6-3|13|TRBJ1-5
CASRKDWSQPQHF
TGTGCCAGCAGAAAGGACTGGAGTCAGCCCCAGCATTTT
>-|few|TRBV19|13|TRBJ2-5
CASRLRGQETQYF
TGTGCCAGTAGATTAAGAGGTCAAGAGACCCAGTACTTC
>-|-|TRBV6-1|13|TRBJ2-5
CASSETSQETQYF
TGTGCCAGCAGTGAAACTAGTCAAGAGACCCAGTACTTC
>-|-|TRBV15|14|TRBJ1-2
CATSREGRKYGYTF
TGTGCCACCAGCAGAGAAGGCAGGAAGTATGGCTACACCTTC
>-|few|TRBV5-8|15|TRBJ2-3
CASSSGAFSTDTQYF
TGTGCCAGCAGCTCAGGGGCGTTTAGCACAGATACGCAGTATTTT
>-|-|TRBV12-3/TRBV12-4|14|TRBJ2-2
CASNLGPNTGELFF
TGTGCCAGCAATCTGGGACCGAACACCGGGGAGCTGTTTTTT
>-|once|TRBV10-1|14|TRBJ2-1
CASSTGSSYNEQFF
TGCGCCAGCAGCACAGGGAGCTCCTACAATGAGCAGTTCTTC
>-|once|TRBV2|13|TRBJ2-7
CASSYRVTYEQYF
TGTGCCAGCAGTTACAGGGTTACCTACGAGCAGTACTTC
>-|-|TRBV19|12|TRBJ1-5
CASRTLRQPQHF
TGTGCCAGTAGGACGCTGCGGCAGCCCCAGCATTTT
>-|few|TRBV27|14|TRBJ1-4
CASSPSRVGEKLFF
TGTGCCAGCAGTCCCTCCAGGGTTGGCGAAAAACTGTTTTTT
>TRBD1|-|TRBV4-1|18|TRBJ1-2
CASSLMGFGTGVNYGYTF
TGCGCCAGCAGCTTAATGGGTTTCGGGACAGGGGTTAACTATGGCTACACCTTC
>-|-|TRBV20-1|14|TRBJ2-5
CSARGQSKQETQYF
TGCAGTGCTAGAGGACAGTCTAAACAAGAGACCCAGTACTTC
>TRBD2|-|TRBV9|16|TRBJ2-1
CASSPGGAASYNEQFF
TGTGCCAGCAGCCCCGGGGGGGCGGCCTCCTACAATGAGCAGTTCTTC
>TRBD2|few|TRBV20-1|14|TRBJ2-7
CSARVGGGTVEQYF
TGCAGTGCTAGAGTTGGGGGGGGTACGGTCGAGCAGTACTTC
>-|-|TRBV27|15|TRBJ2-7
CASSLYTGAVYEQYF
TGTGCCAGCAGTTTATATACGGGGGCGGTCTACGAGCAGTACTTC
>TRBD2|-|TRBV5-1|17|TRBJ2-3
CASSLEVSGRARDTQYF
TGCGCCAGCAGCTTGGAGGTTAGCGGGAGGGCCCGAGATACGCAGTATTTT
>-|few|TRBV6-1|11|TRBJ2-7
CASRWAYEQYF
TGTGCCAGCAGGTGGGCCTACGAGCAGTACTTC
>-|-|TRBV7-2|14|TRBJ1-3
CASSLRGQGDTIYF
TGTGCCAGCAGCTTACGAGGGCAGGGAGACACCATATATTTT
>-|few|TRBV2|13|TRBJ1-2
CASSPRVEGGYTF
TGTGCCAGCAGTCCCAGGGTGGAGGGAGGCTACACCTTC
>-|many|TRBV11-1|17|TRBJ2-1
CASSLESGSSSYNEQFF
TGTGCCAGCAGCTTAGAATCGGGATCGAGCTCCTACAATGAGCAGTTCTTC
>TRBD1|-|TRBV19|15|TRBJ2-3
CASSKGTGSADTQYF
TGTGCCAGTAGTAAGGGGACAGGGAGCGCAGATACGCAGTATTTT
>-|-|TRBV4-2|13|TRBJ1-1
CASSREGGAEAFF
TGTGCCAGCAGCCGAGAGGGAGGTGCTGAAGCTTTCTTT
>TRBD2|few|TRBV29-1|13|TRBJ2-5
CSARTSGTETQYF
TGCAGCGCTCGGACTAGCGGGACGGAGACCCAGTACTTC
>TRBD1|-|TRBV19|14|TRBJ1-1
CASSSEARTGPAFF
TGTGCCAGTAGTTCCGAGGCCAGGACAGGGCCGGCTTTCTTT
>TRBD1|-|TRBV20-1|13|TRBJ1-2
CSANTGGRYGYTF
TGCAGTGCTAACACAGGGGGGCGTTATGGCTACACCTTC
>-|-|TRBV28|15|TRBJ1-4
CASSTPQGTNEKLFF
TGTGCCAGCAGTACGCCACAGGGTACTAATGAAAAACTGTTTTTT
>-|few|TRBV20-1|13|TRBJ2-7
CSADSGGSYEQYF
TGCAGTGCCGATTCCGGGGGATCCTACGAGCAGTACTTC